This T cell receptor (beta chain) was identified in a study of blood T cell repertoires in COVID-19. Study summary: COVID-19 samples collected from the United States, Italy and Spain covered acute and convalescent phases. From T cells, B-cell-depleted T cells, or PBMCs came the material, which was cDNA or gDNA.

This clone was seen just once. Germline V lookup: CDR1 LGHDT, CDR2 YNNKEL (reference sequence). Losses at the gene ends were 5 bases for V and 5 bases for J; bases not matched to a gene: 9. This CDR3 contains 16 residues. The authors' processing: Nucleated cell number was recorded as an estimate derived from reference gene primer amplification. Clones were sequenced by immunoSEQ multiplex PCR, and TCRdb holds only the in-frame ones, with some missing. The DNA gave D and trimming, while V, J and clone size come from that table. Of tens of thousands of clones in the sample, 82% are singletons; the top ten hold 6.5% to 8.5%.

This rearrangement joins TRBV3-1 (or the pseudogene TRBV3-2) to TRBJ2-3; 11 positions match TRBD2. The TCR was taken from a man between 50 and 59 years old with active or convalescent COVID-19. The source material was peripheral blood. Here the CDR3 reads CASSKHSGGAKDTQYF. DNA for the CDR3: TGTGCCAGCAGCAAACATAGCGGGGGGGCTAAAGATACGCAGTATTTT.